This TCR beta chain was captured in a study of blood T cell repertoires in COVID-19. For the study at large: Both acute and convalescent COVID-19 samples were obtained from the United States, Italy and Spain.

Method: immunoSEQ multiplex PCR; TCRdb's copy keeps in-frame clones and lacks some. The table has hundreds of thousands of clones, roughly 89% seen once. The germline V and J ends were trimmed by 5 bases and 1 base, with 17 bases remaining between them. The CDR3 runs to 16 residues. Germline V gene lookup returns CDR1 SGHNT and CDR2 YENEEA. The sequence was collected from a man aged 55 to 69 who had recovered from COVID-19. The sequenced sample was peripheral blood. The chain couples TRBV11-3 to TRBJ2-5, with TRBD1 as a possible D gene (6 bases). CDR3 DNA sequence: TGTGCCAGCAGCCCTGGGGGCAGGGGCCCCCAAGAGACCCAGTACTTC. Amino acids: CASSPGGRGPQETQYF. Based on the CDR3 plus reference TRBV11-3 and TRBJ2-5, the full variable domain is EAGVVQSPRYKIIEKKQPVAFWCNPISGHNTLYWYLQNLGQGPELLIRYENEEAVDDSQLPKDRFSAERLKGVDSTLKIQPAELGDSAVYLCASSPGGRGPQETQYFGPGTRLLVL.